What follows are 20 T cell receptor beta chains derived from one specimen sequenced in a study of cytotoxic CD8 clonotypes in ibrutinib-treated CLL. Produced via immunoSEQ multiplex PCR; TCRdb's table is partial and in-frame only. The sample consists of around 20,000 clones, 81% of them appearing once. Sequencing used PBMCs, obtained before ibrutinib treatment. These receptors all come from a human donor with chronic lymphocytic leukemia.

The chain recombines TRBV9 with TRBJ1-2; the D is unclear. This CDR3 has 13 residues. Germline V lookup: CDR1 SGDLS, CDR2 YYNGEE. Deletions cut 0 bases from V and 8 bases from J, with 11 bases between. CDR3 loop: CASSVDVVGGYTF. CDR3 DNA: TGTGCCAGCAGCGTAGATGTGGTCGGAGGCTACACCTTC.

This clone was seen just once. The chain links TRBV29-1 to TRBJ2-6, with 8 nucleotides matching TRBD1. The CDR3 extends over 16 amino acids. V was clipped by 3 bases and J by 0 bases; unmatched bases: 4. Germline V CDR1 and CDR2: SQVTM, ANQGSEA. DNA of the CDR3: TGCAGCGTTGATGGGACAGGAAGCTCTGGGGCCAACGTCCTGACTTTC. Amino acids: CSVDGTGSSGANVLTF.

This clone was found once. V usage is TRBV9 and J usage is TRBJ1-6; 7 bases line up with TRBD1. Per germline, CDR1 SGDLS and CDR2 YYNGEE. Losses at the gene ends were 4 bases for V and 4 bases for J; bases not matched to a gene: 5. The CDR3 is 15 residues long. Written as DNA, the CDR3 is TGTGCCAGCAGCCTGGGGACAGTATATAATTCACCCCTCCACTTT. Its translation: CASSLGTVYNSPLHF. The whole variable domain, filled in from reference TRBV9 and TRBJ1-6, reads DSGVTQTPKHLITATGQRVTLRCSPRSGDLSVYWYQQSLDQGLQFLIQYYNGEERAKGNILERFSAQQFPDLHSELNLSSLELGDSALYFCASSLGTVYNSPLHFGNGTRLTVT.

The chain combines TRBV19 with TRBJ2-7; D is perhaps TRBD1 (6 bases). V shed 3 bases and J shed 2 bases, with 14 bases lying between them. This CDR3 has 15 amino acids. Germline lookup yields CDR1 LNHDA and CDR2 SQIVND (reference sequence). The CDR3 sequence: CASSIKGQEPYEQYF. The CDR3 nucleotides are TGTGCCAGTAGTATCAAGGGACAAGAACCCTACGAGCAGTACTTC.

The chain couples TRBV5-5 to TRBJ1-2, with TRBD1 matching 7 bases. J gave up 0 bases and V 3 bases, and 5 bases lay outside the gene matches. CDR3 size: 15 residues. Germline assignment: CDR1 SGHKS and CDR2 YYEKEE (reference sequence). The CDR3 sequence: CASSWTGQPNYGYTF. CDR3 coding DNA: TGTGCCAGCAGCTGGACGGGACAGCCTAACTATGGCTACACCTTC.

The J gene is TRBJ2-2, the V gene TRBV7-2, with a tentative D call TRBD1 (6 bases). Per germline, CDR1 SGHTA and CDR2 FQGNSA. The CDR3 length is 15 residues. V was trimmed by 1 base and J by 6 bases, leaving 12 bases between them. CDR3 loop: CASSLVFRGAGELFF. CDR3 DNA: TGTGCCAGCAGCTTAGTTTTCAGGGGTGCCGGGGAGCTGTTTTTT.

Only one count was recorded for this clone. The J gene is TRBJ2-7, the V gene TRBV27; 8 bases match TRBD2. Germline V CDR1 and CDR2: MNHEY, SMNVEV (reference sequence). Trimming removed 0 bases from V and 5 bases from J; junction bases left unmatched: 9. The CDR3 covers 16 residues. The CDR3: CASSLSPRTSLHEQYF. In nucleotides, the CDR3 is TGTGCCAGCAGTTTATCGCCTAGGACTAGCCTCCACGAGCAGTACTTC.

Here the CDR3 reads CARSFNPQGEGVCTGELFF. DNA for the CDR3: TGTGCCAGAAGCTTTAACCCTCAGGGGGAGGGTGTTTGCACCGGGGAGCTGTTTTTT. The chain combines TRBV5-3 with TRBJ2-2, with D perhaps matching TRBD1 or TRBD2 (7 bases each). TRBV5-3 is flagged as an ORF with uncertain function. This CDR3 region has 19 residues. Deletions cut 2 bases from V and 4 bases from J, with 24 bases between.

The chain recombines TRBV6-5 with TRBJ1-1; tentatively, D is TRBD1 (6 bases). The V gene lost 3 bases and the J gene lost 7 bases, with 15 bases spanning the gap. The germline V gene encodes CDR1 MNHEY and CDR2 SVGAGI. The CDR3 extends over 14 amino acids. CDR3: CASSYPGRGDEAFF. For the CDR3, the DNA is TGTGCCAGCAGTTATCCGGGCAGGGGCGATGAAGCTTTCTTT.

This clone was detected once. The genes are TRBV7-3 and TRBJ2-5; 8 bases agree with TRBD2. Trimming at V came to 4 bases and at J to 1 base, leaving 8 bases not matched to a gene. CDR1 is SGHTA, CDR2 FQGTGA, per germline. The length of the CDR3 is 16 residues. The CDR3 sequence is CASSSRSGGSQETQYF. In DNA form, the CDR3 reads TGTGCCAGCAGCTCCCGGAGCGGGGGATCCCAAGAGACCCAGTACTTC.

The rearrangement uses TRBV30 and TRBJ2-3; D is unclear. The germline V and J ends were trimmed by 1 base and 6 bases, with 14 bases remaining between them. Germline V gene data show CDR1 as GTSNPN and CDR2 as SVGIG (reference sequence). This CDR3 is 14 amino acids long. The CDR3 nucleotides are TGTGCCTGGAGTGATGGGGTTTCAGCCGATACGCAGTATTTT. Its protein product is CAWSDGVSADTQYF.

The V call is TRBV29-1, the J call TRBJ1-4, with TRBD1 identical over 7 bases. CDR3 length equals 11 residues. CDR1 and CDR2 (germline): SQVTM, ANQGSEA. Trimming took 6 bases from V and 10 from J; bases not matched to a gene: 5. The CDR3 region has the DNA TGCAGCGTCGGTCAGGGGGGAAAACTGTTTTTT. This encodes CSVGQGGKLFF.

The genes are TRBV5-5 and TRBJ2-7; D is undetermined. With 3 bases removed from V and 2 bases from J, the gap between germline ends came to 6 bases. The germline V gene has CDR1 SGHKS and CDR2 YYEKEE (reference sequence). The CDR3 is 12 amino acids. The CDR3 bases are TGTGCCAGCAGCTCCCTGACCTACGAGCAGTACTTC. Its translation is CASSSLTYEQYF.

This clone was counted a few times. The rearrangement links TRBV5-5 to TRBJ2-5, with 7 positions matching TRBD1. The V gene's germline CDR1 is SGHKS and CDR2 YYEKEE (reference sequence). The CDR3 consists of 15 residues. J lost 2 bases, V lost 2 bases, and 6 bases had no gene match. The CDR3 protein is CASSFTRGQQETQYF. The DNA for the CDR3 is TGTGCCAGCAGCTTCACCAGGGGACAGCAAGAGACCCAGTACTTC.

The rearrangement joins TRBV7-8 to TRBJ2-2, with D possibly being TRBD1 (6 bases). The germline gives CDR1 SGHVS, CDR2 FQNEAQ. CDR3 length equals 19 residues. Trimming pared 8 bases from V and 3 bases from J, leaving 28 bases between. This CDR3 is CASSKGFGGAGKYTGELFF. In DNA form, the CDR3 reads TGTGCCAGCTCGAAGGGGTTTGGGGGCGCTGGGAAATACACCGGGGAGCTGTTTTTT.

The V gene is TRBV7-3, the J gene TRBJ1-1; possibly TRBD1 for D (5 bases). This CDR3 contains 13 residues. With 5 bases removed from V and 2 bases from J, the gap between germline ends came to 9 bases. Germline CDR1 reads SGHTA; CDR2 reads FQGTGA. The CDR3 DNA sequence: TGTGCCAGCAGCAAGACAGTTAACACTGAAGCTTTCTTT. It yields the protein CASSKTVNTEAFF.

The rearrangement joins TRBV19 to TRBJ2-3; the match to TRBD2 covers 12 bases. Germline CDR1 LNHDA, CDR2 SQIVND (reference sequence). Unmatched junction bases numbered 7, after V lost 5 bases and J lost 1 base. The CDR3 contains 17 residues. CDR3 coding DNA: TGTGCCAGTAGTCCTCGGGGACTAGCGGGTGGCACAGATACGCAGTATTTT. Its translation is CASSPRGLAGGTDTQYF.

The CDR3 region is CASRLGPQEGQQDNQPQHF. The CDR3 DNA follows: TGTGCAAGTCGCTTAGGGCCCCAAGAGGGACAACAAGACAATCAGCCCCAGCATTTT. The V call is TRBV12-2, the J call TRBJ1-5; TRBD1 is the table's D call, not checked against the DNA. TRBV12-2 is classified as a pseudogene. The length of the CDR3 is 19 residues.

V is TRBV30 and J is TRBJ1-5; 7 nucleotides match TRBD1. The CDR3 runs to 13 residues. Germline V gene data show CDR1 as GTSNPN and CDR2 as SVGIG (reference sequence). With V trimmed by 5 bases and J by 3 bases, 4 bases remained unmatched. For the CDR3, the DNA is TGTGCCTGGGGGGGACAGACCAATCAGCCCCAGCATTTT. It yields the protein CAWGGQTNQPQHF. Full variable domain (outside the CDR3, taken from reference TRBV30 and TRBJ1-5): SQTIHQWPATLVQPVGSPLSLECTVEGTSNPNLYWYRQAAGRGLQLLFYSVGIGQISSEVPQNLSASRPQDRQFILSSKKLLLSDSGFYLCAWGGQTNQPQHFGDGTRLSIL.

The chain links TRBV29-1 to TRBJ2-1; D is ambiguous. Trimming left V 6 bases short and J 10 bases short, with 16 bases between. Per the germline V gene, CDR1 is SQVTM and CDR2 is ANQGSEA. The CDR3 runs 12 residues. The CDR3, as DNA: TGCAGCGTGGACCCTCAGGTCGGAGAGCAGTTCTTC. It is translated as CSVDPQVGEQFF.